This T cell receptor beta chain was recorded in a study of Ad26.COV2.S vaccination and SARS-CoV-2 variants. Concerning this clone itself: Its antigen remains unknown.

There are 15 residues in the CDR3. V trimming: 2 bases; J trimming: 1 base; junction bases outside the gene matches: 3. CDR1 is MNHNY and CDR2 is SVGAGI in the germline V gene (reference sequence). The treatment was: about 20 received Ad26.COV2.S at low or high dose, single or two shots; 5 received placebo; per-sample allocation not given. Vaccine and placebo recipients were sampled on day 63 after the first injection. TCRdb keeps only in-frame clones here, not all; method: immunoSEQ multiplex PCR. The top ten clones hold under 4% of a sample with about 280,000 clones, 87% of them seen once. General observations from the study: Analyses that measured TCR breadth and depth may have underestimated total T cell responses.

The TCR was taken from a person aged 18-65 years who received the Ad26.COV2.S COVID-19 vaccine or a placebo. The J gene is TRBJ2-7, the V gene TRBV6-6; TRBD1 matches at 9 bases. The sequenced sample was peripheral blood, obtained in a trial of Ad26.COV2.S vaccine versus placebo. DNA for the CDR3: TGTGCCAGCAGTTACCTCGGGACAGGGTCCTACGAGCAGTACTTC. Residues: CASSYLGTGSYEQYF.